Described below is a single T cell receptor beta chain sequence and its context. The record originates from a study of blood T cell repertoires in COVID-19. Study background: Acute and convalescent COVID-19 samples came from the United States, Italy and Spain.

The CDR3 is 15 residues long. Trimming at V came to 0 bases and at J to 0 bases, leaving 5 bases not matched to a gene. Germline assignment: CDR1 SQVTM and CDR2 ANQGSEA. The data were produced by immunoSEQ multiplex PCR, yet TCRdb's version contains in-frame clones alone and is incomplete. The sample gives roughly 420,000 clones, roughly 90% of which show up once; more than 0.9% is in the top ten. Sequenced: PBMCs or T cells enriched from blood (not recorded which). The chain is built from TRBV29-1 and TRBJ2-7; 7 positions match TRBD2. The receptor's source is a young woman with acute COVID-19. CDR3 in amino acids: CSVEDLRDYSYEQYF. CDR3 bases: TGCAGCGTTGAAGATCTACGGGACTACTCCTACGAGCAGTACTTC.